Given below is one T cell receptor (beta chain) in context. Antigen: not known. The sample is drawn from a study of shared clonotypes between healthy human individuals. General observations from the study: Among four donors, approximately 5.4% of naive CD4 clonotypes were found in common.

This CDR3 is 15 amino acids long. Germline V CDR1 and CDR2: SNHLY, FYNNEI. The V and J ends lost 6 bases and 4 bases, in that order; junction bases with no gene match: 6. HIV-negative, healthy adults without recent acute infections or vaccinations were the donors. TCRdb's copy holds only in-frame clones and misses some; the assay was immunoSEQ multiplex PCR. The repertoire holds 2,500,000 or so clones, with around 94% as singletons. The sample consisted of naive CD4+ T cells sorted from blood. The sample's subset: CD45RA+ positively selected. The receptor comes from a young man in good health. V usage is TRBV2 and J usage is TRBJ2-2; 9 bases align to TRBD1. The CDR3 nucleotides read TGTGCCAGCAGGGGGACAGGGATTAGCACCGGGGAGCTGTTTTTT. This codes for CASRGTGISTGELFF.